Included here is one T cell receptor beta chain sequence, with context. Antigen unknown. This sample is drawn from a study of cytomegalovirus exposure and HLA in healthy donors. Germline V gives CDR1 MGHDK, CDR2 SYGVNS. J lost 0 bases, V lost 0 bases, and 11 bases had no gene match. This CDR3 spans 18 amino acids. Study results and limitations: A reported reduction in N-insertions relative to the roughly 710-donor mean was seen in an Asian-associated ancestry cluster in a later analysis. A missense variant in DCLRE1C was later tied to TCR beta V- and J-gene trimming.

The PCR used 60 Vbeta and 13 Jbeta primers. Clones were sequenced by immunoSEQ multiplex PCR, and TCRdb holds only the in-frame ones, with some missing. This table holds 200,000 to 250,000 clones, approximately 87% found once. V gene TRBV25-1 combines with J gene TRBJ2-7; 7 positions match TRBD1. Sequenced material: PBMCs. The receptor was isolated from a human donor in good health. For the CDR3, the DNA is TGTGCCAGCAGTGAATATTTTATTGGGACAGACAACTCCTACGAGCAGTACTTC. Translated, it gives CASSEYFIGTDNSYEQYF.